This T cell receptor (beta chain) came from a study of blood T cells in healthy people across ages. A J-beta primer mix and a sample-barcoded 5' primer were used in a second PCR of about 7 to 12 cycles. TCRdb ran MiXCR on the 5' RACE reads and lists one entry per CDR3 protein. The sample has about 720,000 distinct CDR3 sequences, 20% to 25% seen once; the top ten hold roughly 22%. As regards this clonotype: Antigen specificity is unknown.

Germline CDR1 and CDR2: MNHEY and SVGAGI. This CDR3 is 16 amino acids long. Germline trimming cut 3 bases from V and 5 bases from J; bases unmatched to any gene: 12. Findings of the study overall: The fall in TCR beta diversity per million T cells was roughly linear with age. Diversity estimated from one million T cells was considered an underestimate. In the absence of known donor CMV status, changes in expanded clonotypes were possibly confounded.

Per sample, extraction of total RNA gave at least 5.5 micrograms in every case. Source material: blood. The rearrangement uses TRBV6-5 and TRBJ2-7; 8 bases match TRBD1. The sequence was collected from a man between 65 and 80 years old in good health. This chain's CDR3 is CASSYNNFGQGHEQYF. The CDR3 coding sequence is TGTGCCAGCAGTTATAACAACTTCGGACAGGGCCACGAGCAGTACTTC.